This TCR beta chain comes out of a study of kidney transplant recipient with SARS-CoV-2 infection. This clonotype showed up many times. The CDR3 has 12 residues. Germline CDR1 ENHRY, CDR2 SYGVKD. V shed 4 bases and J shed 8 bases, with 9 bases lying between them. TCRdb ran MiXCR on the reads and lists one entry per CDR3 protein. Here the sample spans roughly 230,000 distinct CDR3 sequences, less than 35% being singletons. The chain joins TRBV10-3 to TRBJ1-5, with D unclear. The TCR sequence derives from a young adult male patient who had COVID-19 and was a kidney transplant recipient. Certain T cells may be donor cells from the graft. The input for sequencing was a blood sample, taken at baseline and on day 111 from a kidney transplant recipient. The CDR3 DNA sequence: TGTGCCATCAGTGGTTACGGAGAGCCCCAGCATTTT. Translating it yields CAISGYGEPQHF.